What follows are 25 T cell receptor beta chains derived from one specimen sequenced in a study of CXCR3-negative and CXCR3-positive naive CD8 T cells. Preparation of TRB cDNA libraries relied on 5' RACE carrying UMI labels. TCRdb re-called the 5' RACE reads, yielding one record per CDR3 amino acid sequence without DNA. The sample table includes some 130,000 distinct CDR3 sequences. Material: naive CXCR3- CD8+ T cells from blood. Sample subset: CD45RO-CCR7+CD27+CD95- naive CD8+ T cells lacking CXCR3 (TNR3-). Receptors originate from a human donor in good health. Some clones in this sample may be carry-over from other donors' samples.

The rearrangement links TRBV29-1 to TRBJ2-2. CDR3 length: 14 residues. Germline V gives CDR1 SQVTM, CDR2 ANQGSEA. The CDR3 loop is CSVVLLGNTGELFF.

The V and J genes are TRBV6-5 and TRBJ2-7. Looked up from germline, CDR1 is MNHEY and CDR2 is SVGAGI. The CDR3 has 14 amino acids. The CDR3 reads CASSYSSVDYEQYF.

The chain links TRBV9 to TRBJ1-1. The CDR3 sequence is 13 residues long. The germline V gene has CDR1 SGDLS and CDR2 YYNGEE. The CDR3 loop is CASSVGSATEAFF.

The chain joins TRBV7-9 to TRBJ2-6; the TRBD1 assignment by TCRdb is unverifiable without DNA. Germline lookup yields CDR1 SEHNR and CDR2 FQNEAQ (reference sequence). The CDR3 covers 19 residues. The CDR3 reads CASSLARDRGYSGANVLTF.

V and J are TRBV29-1 and TRBJ2-7. The CDR3 extends over 14 amino acids. Per the germline V gene, CDR1 is SQVTM and CDR2 is ANQGSEA. CDR3 amino acids: CSVEGAGGPYEQYF.

The rearrangement uses TRBV7-7 and TRBJ2-5; TCRdb names TRBD1, which stays unverified in the absence of DNA. Germline values: CDR1 SSHAT, CDR2 FNYEAQ (reference sequence). This CDR3 has 14 amino acids. CDR3 loop: CASSLPGGGETQYF.

The chain uses TRBV5-1 and TRBJ2-1. CDR1 SGHRS and CDR2 YFSETQ come from the germline V gene. This CDR3 contains 14 residues. CDR3 in amino acids: CASSGDGSYNEQFF.

CDR3 region: CSVESGQNYGYTF. V usage is TRBV29-1 and J usage is TRBJ1-2. CDR1 is SQVTM and CDR2 is ANQGSEA in the germline V gene. This CDR3 comprises 13 residues.

This chain links TRBV6-5 with TRBJ2-2; TCRdb designates TRBD1, a call that cannot be tested without DNA. This CDR3 has 17 amino acids. The germline CDR1 and CDR2 sequences are MNHEY and SVGAGI. The CDR3 loop is CASSRGFGSLDTGELFF.

The genes are TRBV20-1 and TRBJ1-2. Germline CDR1 is DFQATT and CDR2 is SNEGSKA (reference sequence). The CDR3 covers 13 residues. The CDR3 protein is CSARGSFVDGYTF.

This chain links TRBV2 with TRBJ2-1. In germline, CDR1 is SNHLY, CDR2 FYNNEI. The CDR3 has 14 amino acids. The CDR3 protein is CASKRQADYNEQFF.

This chain uses TRBV3-1 with TRBJ2-7; lacking DNA, the TRBD1 call made by TCRdb goes unchecked. The CDR3 covers 21 residues. The germline CDR1 and CDR2 sequences are LGHDT and YNNKEL (reference sequence). The CDR3 sequence: CASSLEHVQGAGAGGFYEQYF.

The rearrangement links TRBV10-1 to TRBJ1-1. Germline loops: CDR1 WNHNN, CDR2 SYGVQD (reference sequence). The CDR3 consists of 13 residues. The CDR3 protein is CASSGLMNTEAFF.

The chain has TRBV19 and TRBJ2-1; the TCRdb call, TRBD1, lacks DNA for checking. In germline, CDR1 is LNHDA, CDR2 SQIVND (reference sequence). The CDR3 sequence is 15 residues long. The CDR3 here is CASSWTGGIYNEQFF.

This chain connects TRBV7-9 to TRBJ2-7; the TCRdb D gene call, TRBD2, has no DNA to confirm it. CDR1 is SEHNR and CDR2 is FQNEAQ in the germline V gene (reference sequence). There are 18 residues in the CDR3. The CDR3 loop reads CASSLAVGAGGEAYEQYF.

The chain is built from TRBV7-8 and TRBJ1-6. The CDR3 length is 16 residues. Germline V gene data show CDR1 as SGHVS and CDR2 as FQNEAQ. CDR3 in amino acids: CASSSSLGSYNSPLHF.

The chain employs TRBV28 and TRBJ2-7; TCRdb reports TRBD2, a call that lacks DNA to check it against. CDR3 size: 14 residues. CDR1 and CDR2 from the germline V gene are MDHEN and SYDVKM. This CDR3 reads CASSFRSGGYEQYF.

This rearrangement joins TRBV7-8 to TRBJ2-5. Germline V gives CDR1 SGHVS, CDR2 FQNEAQ. The CDR3 runs 13 residues. CDR3 sequence reads: CAGTLYGQETQYF.

V usage is TRBV12-3 or TRBV12-4 and J usage is TRBJ2-3; lacking DNA, the TRBD1 call made by TCRdb goes unchecked. This CDR3 is 14 amino acids long. The CDR3 is CASSTVRVADTQYF.

This chain joins TRBV5-1 and TRBJ1-2. This CDR3 is 13 amino acids long. CDR1 and CDR2 (germline): SGHRS, YFSETQ. CDR3 protein: CASSLDINYGYTF.

The rearrangement uses TRBV12-3 or TRBV12-4 and TRBJ1-5. The CDR3 totals 13 residues. CDR3: CASSFQSNQPQHF.

V gene TRBV20-1 combines with J gene TRBJ1-2; without DNA, the TCRdb call of TRBD1 cannot be checked. Germline values: CDR1 DFQATT, CDR2 SNEGSKA (reference sequence). This CDR3 spans 17 amino acids. CDR3: CSAPPLNPGQRFYGYTF.

This chain links TRBV12-3 or TRBV12-4 with TRBJ2-1; with no DNA, the TCRdb D assignment of TRBD2 cannot be verified. The CDR3 totals 15 residues. CDR3 residues: CASSPTSGTYNEQFF.

The chain carries TRBV20-1 and TRBJ2-5; TCRdb's D call of TRBD1 is untestable without DNA. Germline lookup yields CDR1 DFQATT and CDR2 SNEGSKA (reference sequence). The CDR3 has 15 residues. The CDR3 region is CSARAAGAPQETQYF.

The genes are TRBV7-2 and TRBJ2-3; the D gene TCRdb calls, TRBD1, cannot be checked with no DNA. The CDR3 consists of 15 residues. The germline gives CDR1 SGHTA, CDR2 FQGNSA. This CDR3 is CASSQRRGQTDTQYF. Based on the CDR3 plus reference TRBV7-2 and TRBJ2-3, the full variable domain is GAGVSQSPSNKVTEKGKDVELRCDPISGHTALYWYRQSLGQGLEFLIYFQGNSAPDKSGLPSDRFSAERTGGSVSTLTIQRTQQEDSAVYLCASSQRRGQTDTQYFGPGTRLTVL.